Given below is one TCR beta chain in context. This record belongs to a study of blood T cell repertoires in COVID-19. As for the study in general: Sites in the United States, Italy and Spain provided acute and convalescent COVID-19 samples. T cells, B-cell-depleted T cells, or PBMCs provided the cDNA or gDNA that served as material.

In the source study's methods: Reference gene primer amplification gave nucleated cell count estimates. TCRdb's table, derived via immunoSEQ multiplex PCR, lists solely in-frame clones and lacks some. V and J calls and clone size are as listed in that table; D and trimming were resolved from the DNA. The sample has 350,000 to 400,000 clones, nearly 90% seen once. V lost 4 bases to trimming and J lost 3 bases, with 10 bases between them. The CDR3 extends over 13 amino acids. CDR1 and CDR2 from the germline V gene are SGHRS and YFSETQ. This TCR was recovered from a man younger than 30 with active or convalescent COVID-19. The chain uses TRBV5-1 and TRBJ2-5, with D perhaps TRBD2 (5 bases). The material sequenced was peripheral blood. This CDR3 reads CASSPTSEETQYF. CDR3 in DNA: TGCGCCAGCAGCCCAACTAGTGAAGAGACCCAGTACTTC.